This T cell receptor (beta chain) was documented in a study of cytomegalovirus exposure and HLA in healthy donors. On this clone itself: Its antigen is not identified.

Healthy people donating bone marrow made up the donors. V dropped 4 bases and J dropped 1; count of bases not matched to a gene: 5. There are 17 residues in the CDR3. Germline assignment: CDR1 LNHDA and CDR2 SQIVND (reference sequence). Findings of the study overall: Rare sequences made up most TCRs, while some public TCRs were found in many donors. Reportedly, fewer N-insertions than the roughly 700-donor mean appeared in an Asian-associated ancestry cluster in a later analysis.

Primers: 60 Vbeta forward and 13 Jbeta reverse. Only in-frame clones appear in the TCRdb table, and some are missing; sequencing was by immunoSEQ multiplex PCR. This sample carries approximately 150,000 clones, more than 60% of them seen once, and the ten largest clones take 6.5%. The TCR comes from a woman aged 55-69 years in good health and CMV-seronegative. The V gene is TRBV19, the J gene TRBJ2-3, with TRBD2 matching 13 bases. Input material: PBMCs. The CDR3, as DNA: TGTGCCAGTAGTAAAGGGACTAGCGGGATTGGCACAGATACGCAGTATTTT. It is translated as CASSKGTSGIGTDTQYF.